These T cell receptor beta chains were read from a single sample in a study of blood T cell repertoires in COVID-19. Profiled with immunoSEQ multiplex PCR; TCRdb holds only in-frame clones, not every one. This sample has roughly 350,000 clones, with around 89% found just once. Sequenced input: peripheral blood. All receptors derive from a woman between 45 and 65 years old with active or convalescent COVID-19. CDR3s include the opening cysteine and the closing phenylalanine or tryptophan. Fields, in order: D gene, V gene, J gene, clone size, CDR3 DNA, CDR3 protein. D genes are given only for firm matches. Rows may omit the clone size; those that give it use once, few, many or a size class.

>TRBD2|TRBV3-1/TRBV3-2|TRBJ2-6|-
TGTGCCAGCAGCCCAAGCCATGGGACTAGCAATTCTGGGGCCAACGTCCTGACTTTC
CASSPSHGTSNSGANVLTF
>TRBD1|TRBV9|TRBJ2-5|-
TGTGCCAGCAGCGTCCTTACAGGGGCTCAAGAGACCCAGTACTTC
CASSVLTGAQETQYF
>TRBD1|TRBV5-4|TRBJ2-7|-
TGTGCCAGCAGCCCGGGACAGGGCTCCTACGAGCAGTACTTC
CASSPGQGSYEQYF
>TRBD1|TRBV12-3/TRBV12-4|TRBJ1-2|-
TGTGCCAGCAGACTGGGACAGTTCTATGGCTACACCTTC
CASRLGQFYGYTF
>-|TRBV4-1|TRBJ2-3|-
TGCGCCAGCAGCCAAGGGTTAGGCGGTCGCACAGATACGCAGTATTTT
CASSQGLGGRTDTQYF
>TRBD1|TRBV7-2|TRBJ1-5|-
TGTGCCAGCAGCTTAGAAGCAGGGGGCTTCTTTCAGCCCCAGCATTTT
CASSLEAGGFFQPQHF
>TRBD2|TRBV9|TRBJ2-7|-
TGTGCCAGCACCTCAGCTAGCGGAGAGGGGTACGAGCAGTACTTC
CASTSASGEGYEQYF
>-|TRBV11-1|TRBJ2-5|-
TGTGCCAGCAGCCCCCGGGACTTGTACCAAGAGACCCAGTACTTC
CASSPRDLYQETQYF
>TRBD2|TRBV7-2|TRBJ2-1|-
TGTGCCAGCAGCCCAAGTTTACTAGCGGGAATTTATGAGCAGTTCTTC
CASSPSLLAGIYEQFF
>TRBD2|TRBV5-1|TRBJ2-5|-
TGCGCCAGCTCTTCCGGGGGGGGATCCCCAGAGACCCAGTACTTC
CASSSGGGSPETQYF
>TRBD1|TRBV28|TRBJ1-2|-
TGTGCCAGCGGCGGGACAGGGAAAAACTATGGCTACACCTTC
CASGGTGKNYGYTF
>-|TRBV7-6|TRBJ2-7|-
TGTGCCAGCAGCTTAAATCCGAGCGAGCAGTACTTC
CASSLNPSEQYF
>-|TRBV7-9|TRBJ1-1|-
TGTGCCAGCAGCTTAGGGCAGGCCCAGAACACTGAAGCTTTCTTT
CASSLGQAQNTEAFF
>-|TRBV10-3|TRBJ1-5|-
TGTGCCATCAGTGAGGGGGGGTGGAATCAGCCCCAGCATTTT
CAISEGGWNQPQHF
>-|TRBV3-1/TRBV3-2|TRBJ1-2|-
TGTGCCAGCAGCCATTTACCGGGGGAAGAAAGGAACTATGGCTACACCTTC
CASSHLPGEERNYGYTF
>-|TRBV12-5|TRBJ2-6|once
TGTGCTAGTTTAAACACTGGGGCCAACGTCCTGACTTTC
CASLNTGANVLTF